The 12 T cell receptor beta chains below were found in one sample sequenced in a study of blood T cell repertoires in COVID-19. The table came from immunoSEQ multiplex PCR; TCRdb's copy has only in-frame clones and leaves some out. The data show roughly 300,000 clones, 85% to 90% seen once. The sample consisted of peripheral blood. Receptors were obtained from a woman in her thirties or forties who had recovered from COVID-19.

The J gene is TRBJ1-5, the V gene TRBV11-3; D is unclear. The V end was cut by 5 bases, the J end by 0 bases, with 20 bases between. The CDR3 loop spans 18 amino acids. CDR1 and CDR2 (germline): SGHNT, YENEEA. CDR3 sequence reads: CASSPPLTATYSNQPQHF. CDR3 nucleotide sequence: TGTGCCAGCAGCCCCCCCTTAACAGCCACCTATAGCAATCAGCCCCAGCATTTT.

The chain carries TRBV6-5 and TRBJ1-2; D might be TRBD1 (5 bases). Germline-derived CDR1 and CDR2 are MNHEY and SVGAGI. Trimming took 11 bases from V and 4 from J, leaving 17 bases between them. This CDR3 is built from 13 residues. CDR3 sequence: CAATRGRGYGYTF. As DNA, the CDR3 is TGTGCCGCCACACGGGGGAGGGGCTATGGCTACACCTTC.

This rearrangement joins TRBV6-5 to TRBJ1-1; D not resolved. The V end lost 4 bases, the J end lost 3 bases, and 9 bases lay between the germline ends. This CDR3 comprises 13 residues. Germline V gives CDR1 MNHEY, CDR2 SVGAGI. CDR3 coding DNA: TGTGCCAGCAGTTTGGGCCTTTACACTGAAGCTTTCTTT. Translated, it gives CASSLGLYTEAFF.

This chain joins TRBV2 and TRBJ2-7; TRBD2 matches at 7 bases. J was trimmed by 5 bases and V by 3 bases; bases with no gene match: 10. Germline V gene data show CDR1 as SNHLY and CDR2 as FYNNEI. This CDR3 has 15 residues. The CDR3, as DNA: TGTGCCAGCAGTGACCTTCCCGGGGGGACGGACGAGCAGTACTTC. Amino acids: CASSDLPGGTDEQYF.

The chain uses TRBV5-1 and TRBJ2-3, with D perhaps TRBD2 (6 bases). V was cut by 1 base and J by 0 bases, with 12 bases left in between. CDR3 length: 16 amino acids. Germline lookup yields CDR1 SGHRS and CDR2 YFSETQ. CDR3 DNA sequence: TGCGCCAGCAGCTTGTGGGGGGAGTTTAGCACAGATACGCAGTATTTT. This gives the protein CASSLWGEFSTDTQYF.

This clone came up a few times. This chain links TRBV5-1 with TRBJ2-7; the D is unclear. The V and J ends lost 0 bases and 7 bases respectively, with 11 bases between them. Germline CDR1 SGHRS, CDR2 YFSETQ. This CDR3 is 13 amino acids long. CDR3 nucleotide sequence: TGCGCCAGCAGCTTGGACTCCGTACGGGAGCAGTACTTC. Its protein is CASSLDSVREQYF.

This chain links TRBV2 with TRBJ2-5; 7 bases line up with TRBD2. CDR1 is SNHLY and CDR2 is FYNNEI in the germline V gene. V shed 3 bases, J shed 4 bases, and the junction held 11 bases outside the gene matches. The CDR3 contains 16 residues. CDR3 nucleotides: TGTGCCAGCAGTGACTCGGCTAGCGGTGCGGGAGAGACCCAGTACTTC. This sequence encodes CASSDSASGAGETQYF.

The genes are TRBV3-1 (or the pseudogene TRBV3-2) and TRBJ1-2; 10 nucleotides match TRBD1. With 4 bases clipped from V and 1 base from J, the junction kept 3 bases outside the gene matches. The CDR3 spans 15 residues. Germline lookup yields CDR1 LGHDT and CDR2 YNNKEL (reference sequence). In nucleotides, the CDR3 is TGTGCCAGCAGCCTCCGGGACAGGGGTAACTATGGCTACACCTTC. Translation gives CASSLRDRGNYGYTF.

V is TRBV5-1 and J is TRBJ1-1, with 7 bases fitting TRBD1. CDR3 length: 18 residues. CDR1 SGHRS and CDR2 YFSETQ come from the germline V gene. The V gene end was trimmed by 8 bases and the J gene end by 0 bases; junction bases not matched to a gene: 19. CDR3 coding DNA: TGCGCCAGTACGACAGGGTATGGAGGAATCAGAATGAACACTGAAGCTTTCTTT. This encodes CASTTGYGGIRMNTEAFF.

The J gene is TRBJ1-2, the V gene TRBV7-9; 7 bases are a match to TRBD1. This CDR3 region has 13 residues. Losses at the gene ends were 3 bases for V and 5 bases for J; bases not matched to a gene: 3. CDR1 is SEHNR, CDR2 FQNEAQ, per germline (reference sequence). The CDR3 loop is CASSLATGYGYTF. The CDR3 DNA reads TGTGCCAGCAGCTTGGCGACAGGGTATGGCTACACCTTC.

The chain employs TRBV7-9 and TRBJ1-6, with 8 nucleotides matching TRBD1. Germline lookup yields CDR1 SEHNR and CDR2 FQNEAQ (reference sequence). The CDR3 covers 15 residues. V gave up 5 bases and J gave up 9 bases; unmatched junction bases: 9. CDR3 in amino acids: CASSEDQGAASPLHF. For the CDR3, the DNA is TGTGCCAGCAGCGAGGACCAGGGGGCAGCTTCACCCCTCCACTTT. Drawing the rest from reference TRBV7-9 and TRBJ1-6, the complete variable domain is DTGVSQNPRHKITKRGQNVTFRCDPISEHNRLYWYRQTLGQGPEFLTYFQNEAQLEKSRLLSDRFSAERPKGSFSTLEIQRTEQGDSAMYLCASSEDQGAASPLHFGNGTRLTVT.

The CDR3 DNA follows: TGTGCCAGCAGTTCCTCCACTGAAGCTTTCTTT. Protein: CASSSSTEAFF. The chain joins TRBV27 to TRBJ1-1; no reliable D call. V was trimmed by 4 bases and J by 4 bases, leaving 4 bases between them. In germline, CDR1 is MNHEY, CDR2 SMNVEV (reference sequence). The CDR3 covers 11 residues.